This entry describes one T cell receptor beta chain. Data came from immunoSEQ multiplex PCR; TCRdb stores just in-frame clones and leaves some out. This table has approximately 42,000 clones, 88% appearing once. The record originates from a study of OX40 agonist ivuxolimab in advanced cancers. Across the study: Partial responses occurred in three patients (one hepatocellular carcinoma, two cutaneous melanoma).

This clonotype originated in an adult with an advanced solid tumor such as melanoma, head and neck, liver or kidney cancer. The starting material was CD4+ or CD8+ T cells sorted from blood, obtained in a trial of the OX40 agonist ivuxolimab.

Written as DNA, the CDR3 is TGTGCCAGTAGTATCACCGGGGGTTCAGAAGAGCAGTACTTC. Its protein product is CASSITGGSEEQYF. V is TRBV19 and J is TRBJ2-7, with D perhaps matching TRBD2 (6 bases). V dropped 3 bases and J dropped 7 bases, with 16 bases sitting between them. There are 14 residues in the CDR3. CDR1 and CDR2 from the germline V gene are LNHDA and SQIVND (reference sequence).